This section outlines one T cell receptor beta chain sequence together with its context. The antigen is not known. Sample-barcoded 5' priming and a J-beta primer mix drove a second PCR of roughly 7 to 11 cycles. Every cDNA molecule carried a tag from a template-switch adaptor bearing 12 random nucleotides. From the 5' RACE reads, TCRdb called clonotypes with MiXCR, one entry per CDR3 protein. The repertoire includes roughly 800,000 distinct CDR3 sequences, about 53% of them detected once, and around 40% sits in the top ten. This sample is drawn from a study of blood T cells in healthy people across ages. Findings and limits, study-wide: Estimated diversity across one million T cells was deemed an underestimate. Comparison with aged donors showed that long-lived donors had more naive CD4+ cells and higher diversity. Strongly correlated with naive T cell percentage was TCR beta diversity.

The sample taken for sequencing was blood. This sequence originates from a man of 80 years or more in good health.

This CDR3 reads CASSAGTGESEQYF. The CDR3 DNA reads TGTGCCAGCAGCGCCGGGACAGGGGAGTCCGAGCAGTACTTC. This chain connects TRBV2 to TRBJ2-4, with 10 bases aligning to TRBD1. The DNA end is a closer match to TRBJ2-7, so the J assignment may be wrong. Per germline, CDR1 SNHLY and CDR2 FYNNEI. The CDR3 is made up of 14 amino acids.